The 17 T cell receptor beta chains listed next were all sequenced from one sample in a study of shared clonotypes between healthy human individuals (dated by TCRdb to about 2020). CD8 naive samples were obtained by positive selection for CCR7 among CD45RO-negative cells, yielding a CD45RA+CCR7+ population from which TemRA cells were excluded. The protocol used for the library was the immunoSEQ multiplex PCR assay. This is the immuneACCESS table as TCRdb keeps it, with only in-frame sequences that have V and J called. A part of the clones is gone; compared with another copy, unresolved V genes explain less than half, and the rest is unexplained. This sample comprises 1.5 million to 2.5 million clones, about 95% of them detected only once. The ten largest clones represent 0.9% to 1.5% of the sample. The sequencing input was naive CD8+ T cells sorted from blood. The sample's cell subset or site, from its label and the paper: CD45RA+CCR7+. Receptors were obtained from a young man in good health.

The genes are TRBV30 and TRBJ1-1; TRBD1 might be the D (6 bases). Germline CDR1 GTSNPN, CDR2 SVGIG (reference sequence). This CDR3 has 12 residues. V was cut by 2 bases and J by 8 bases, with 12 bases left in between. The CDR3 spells CAWSLQGNEAFF. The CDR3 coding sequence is TGTGCCTGGAGTTTGCAGGGGAACGAAGCTTTCTTT.

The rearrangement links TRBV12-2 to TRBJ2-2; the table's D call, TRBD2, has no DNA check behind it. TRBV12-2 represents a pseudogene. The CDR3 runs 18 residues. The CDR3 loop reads CASRPRGGLVKNTGELFF. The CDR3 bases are TGTGCAAGTCGCCCTAGGGGAGGGCTAGTGAAGAACACCGGGGAGCTGTTTTTT.

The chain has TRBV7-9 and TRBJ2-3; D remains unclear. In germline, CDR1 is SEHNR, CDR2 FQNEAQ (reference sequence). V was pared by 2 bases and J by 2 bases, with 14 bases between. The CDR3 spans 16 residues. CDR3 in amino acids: CASSLYGSGSTDTQYF. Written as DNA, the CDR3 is TGTGCCAGCAGCTTATATGGCTCGGGCTCCACAGATACGCAGTATTTT.

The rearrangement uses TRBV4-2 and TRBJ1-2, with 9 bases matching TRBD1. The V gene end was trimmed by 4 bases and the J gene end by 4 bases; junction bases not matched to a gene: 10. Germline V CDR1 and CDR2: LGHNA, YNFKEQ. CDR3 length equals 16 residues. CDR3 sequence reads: CASSPREGQGAYGYTF. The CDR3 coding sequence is TGTGCCAGCAGCCCTCGTGAGGGACAGGGCGCCTATGGCTACACCTTC.

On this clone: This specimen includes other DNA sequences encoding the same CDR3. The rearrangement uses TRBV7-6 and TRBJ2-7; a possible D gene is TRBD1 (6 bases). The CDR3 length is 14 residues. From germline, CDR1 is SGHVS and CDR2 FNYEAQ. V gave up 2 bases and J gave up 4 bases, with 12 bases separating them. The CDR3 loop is CASSLSGAGYEQYF. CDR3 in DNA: TGTGCCAGCAGCTTATCAGGGGCCGGATACGAGCAGTACTTC. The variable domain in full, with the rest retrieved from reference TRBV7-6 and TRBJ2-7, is GAGVSQSPRYKVTKRGQDVALRCDPISGHVSLYWYRQALGQGPEFLTYFNYEAQQDKSGLPNDRFSAERPEGSISTLTIQRTEQRDSAMYRCASSLSGAGYEQYFGPGTRLTVT.

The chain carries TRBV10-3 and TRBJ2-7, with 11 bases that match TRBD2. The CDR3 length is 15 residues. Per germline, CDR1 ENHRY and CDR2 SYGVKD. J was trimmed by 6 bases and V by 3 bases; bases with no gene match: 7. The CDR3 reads CAISDVAGGPIEQYF. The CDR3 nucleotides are TGTGCCATCAGTGATGTAGCGGGAGGGCCTATCGAGCAGTACTTC.

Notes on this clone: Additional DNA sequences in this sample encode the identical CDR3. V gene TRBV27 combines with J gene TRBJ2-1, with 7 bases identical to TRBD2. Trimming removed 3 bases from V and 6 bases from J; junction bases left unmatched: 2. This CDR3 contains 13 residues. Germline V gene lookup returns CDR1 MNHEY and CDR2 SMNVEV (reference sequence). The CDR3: CASSLGGVNEQFF. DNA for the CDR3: TGTGCCAGCAGTTTGGGGGGGGTCAATGAGCAGTTCTTC.

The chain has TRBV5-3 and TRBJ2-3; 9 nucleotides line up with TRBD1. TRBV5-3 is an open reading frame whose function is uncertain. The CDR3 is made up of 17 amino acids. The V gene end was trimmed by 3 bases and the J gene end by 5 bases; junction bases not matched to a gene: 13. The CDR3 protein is CARSSTWTGEGKDTQYF. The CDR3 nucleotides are TGTGCCAGAAGCTCCACTTGGACAGGGGAGGGGAAAGATACGCAGTATTTT.

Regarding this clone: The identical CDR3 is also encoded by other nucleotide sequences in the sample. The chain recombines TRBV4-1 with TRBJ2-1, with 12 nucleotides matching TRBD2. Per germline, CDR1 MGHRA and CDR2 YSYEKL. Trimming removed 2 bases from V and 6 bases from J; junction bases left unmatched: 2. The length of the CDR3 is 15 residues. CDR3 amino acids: CASSQLAGGPNEQFF. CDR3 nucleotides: TGCGCCAGCAGCCAACTAGCGGGGGGGCCCAATGAGCAGTTCTTC.

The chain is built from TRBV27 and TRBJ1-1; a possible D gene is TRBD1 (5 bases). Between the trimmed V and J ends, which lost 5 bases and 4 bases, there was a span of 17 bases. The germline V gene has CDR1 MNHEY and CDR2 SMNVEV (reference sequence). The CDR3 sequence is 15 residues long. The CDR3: CASSRTAGGATEAFF. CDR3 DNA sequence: TGTGCCAGCAGTCGAACCGCGGGAGGGGCCACTGAAGCTTTCTTT.

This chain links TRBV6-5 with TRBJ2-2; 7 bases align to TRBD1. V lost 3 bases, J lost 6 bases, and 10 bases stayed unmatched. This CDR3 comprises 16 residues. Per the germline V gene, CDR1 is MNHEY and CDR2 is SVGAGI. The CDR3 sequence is CASSYLGTEGAGELFF. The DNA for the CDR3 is TGTGCCAGCAGTTATCTCGGGACAGAAGGGGCCGGGGAGCTGTTTTTT.

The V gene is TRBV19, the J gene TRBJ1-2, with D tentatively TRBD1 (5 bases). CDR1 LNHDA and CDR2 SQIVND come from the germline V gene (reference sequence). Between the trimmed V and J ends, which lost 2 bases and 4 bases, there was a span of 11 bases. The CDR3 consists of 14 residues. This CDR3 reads CASSITGPSYGYTF. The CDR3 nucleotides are TGTGCCAGTAGTATAACAGGACCTTCCTATGGCTACACCTTC.

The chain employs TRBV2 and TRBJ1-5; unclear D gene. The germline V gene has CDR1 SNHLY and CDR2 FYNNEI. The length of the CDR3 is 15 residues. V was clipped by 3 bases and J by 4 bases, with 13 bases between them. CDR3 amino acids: CASSEPASGNQPQHF. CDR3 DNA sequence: TGTGCCAGCAGTGAGCCGGCATCTGGGAATCAGCCCCAGCATTTT. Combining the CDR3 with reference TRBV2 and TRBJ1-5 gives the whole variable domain EPEVTQTPSHQVTQMGQEVILRCVPISNHLYFYWYRQILGQKVEFLVSFYNNEISEKSEIFDDQFSVERPDGSNFTLKIRSTKLEDSAMYFCASSEPASGNQPQHFGDGTRLSIL.

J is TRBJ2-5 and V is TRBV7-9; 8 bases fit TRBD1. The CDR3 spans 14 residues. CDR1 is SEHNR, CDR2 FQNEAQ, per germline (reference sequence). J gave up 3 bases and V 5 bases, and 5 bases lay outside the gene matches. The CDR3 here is CASSPDRAEETQYF. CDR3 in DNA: TGTGCCAGCAGCCCGGACAGGGCCGAAGAGACCCAGTACTTC. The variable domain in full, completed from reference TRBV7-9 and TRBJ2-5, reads DTGVSQNPRHKITKRGQNVTFRCDPISEHNRLYWYRQTLGQGPEFLTYFQNEAQLEKSRLLSDRFSAERPKGSFSTLEIQRTEQGDSAMYLCASSPDRAEETQYFGPGTRLLVL.

The CDR3 bases are TGTGCCAGCAGTCCGGCGGGTGGGGTCCACGAGCAGTACTTC. Translation: CASSPAGGVHEQYF. The rearrangement joins TRBV28 to TRBJ2-7; TRBD2 might be the D (5 bases). Trimming shortened V by 5 bases and J by 5 bases, and 16 bases separated the two germline ends. This CDR3 has 14 amino acids. Looked up from germline, CDR1 is MDHEN and CDR2 is SYDVKM.

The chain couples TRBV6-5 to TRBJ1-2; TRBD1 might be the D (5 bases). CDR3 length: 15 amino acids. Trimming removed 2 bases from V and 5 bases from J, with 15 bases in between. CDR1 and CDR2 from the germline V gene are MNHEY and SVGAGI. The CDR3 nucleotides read TGTGCCAGCAGTTACAGTGAGGGGCATAGTTATGGCTACACCTTC. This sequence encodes CASSYSEGHSYGYTF.

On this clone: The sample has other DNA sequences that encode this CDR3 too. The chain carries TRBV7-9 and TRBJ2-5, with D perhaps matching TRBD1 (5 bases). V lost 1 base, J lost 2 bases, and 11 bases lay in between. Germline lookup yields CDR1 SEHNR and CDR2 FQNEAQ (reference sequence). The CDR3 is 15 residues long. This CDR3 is CASSLVGAGQETQYF. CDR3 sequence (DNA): TGTGCCAGCAGCTTAGTAGGGGCAGGACAAGAGACCCAGTACTTC. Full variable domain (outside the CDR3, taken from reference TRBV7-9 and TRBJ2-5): DTGVSQNPRHKITKRGQNVTFRCDPISEHNRLYWYRQTLGQGPEFLTYFQNEAQLEKSRLLSDRFSAERPKGSFSTLEIQRTEQGDSAMYLCASSLVGAGQETQYFGPGTRLLVL.